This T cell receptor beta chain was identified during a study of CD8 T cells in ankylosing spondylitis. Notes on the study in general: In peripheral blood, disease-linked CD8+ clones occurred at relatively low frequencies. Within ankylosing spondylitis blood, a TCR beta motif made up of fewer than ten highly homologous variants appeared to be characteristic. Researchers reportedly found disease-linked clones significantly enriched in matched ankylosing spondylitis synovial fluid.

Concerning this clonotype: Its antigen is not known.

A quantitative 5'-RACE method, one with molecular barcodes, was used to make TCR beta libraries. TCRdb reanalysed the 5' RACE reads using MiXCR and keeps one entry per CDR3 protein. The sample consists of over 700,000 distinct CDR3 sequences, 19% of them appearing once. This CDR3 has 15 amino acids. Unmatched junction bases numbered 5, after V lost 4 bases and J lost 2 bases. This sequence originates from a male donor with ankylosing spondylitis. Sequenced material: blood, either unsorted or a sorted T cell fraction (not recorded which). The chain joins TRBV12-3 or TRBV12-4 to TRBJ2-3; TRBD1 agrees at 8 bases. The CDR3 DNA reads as TGTGCCAGCAGTTCGGACAGGGTCTACACAGATACGCAGTATTTT. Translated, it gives CASSSDRVYTDTQYF.